The source of this T cell receptor (beta chain) is a study of cytomegalovirus exposure and HLA in healthy donors. On the study more broadly: Earlier, some 180 million T cells were analyzed, and some 120 million unique TCR beta sequences were found among them.

Everyone who donated was a healthy bone marrow donor. Germline assignment: CDR1 SGHVS and CDR2 FQNEAQ. Trimming took 3 bases from V and 2 from J; bases not matched to a gene: 10. The CDR3 spans 17 residues. The PCR used 60 Vbeta and 13 Jbeta primers. Per the original data handling: Later analysis identified 65 million to 80 million unique TCR beta chains, 9 million to 13 million shared. Profiled with immunoSEQ multiplex PCR; TCRdb holds only in-frame clones, not every one. That table is the source of V, J and clone size, and D and trimming were worked out from the DNA. This sample has roughly 120,000 clones; over 65% occur once, and the top ten carry roughly 12%.

The chain combines TRBV7-8 with TRBJ2-1; 7 nucleotides agree with TRBD2. The specimen sequenced was PBMCs. This receptor was obtained from a young man in good health and CMV-seropositive. CDR3 region: CASSFPPQAGPYNEQFF. CDR3 in DNA: TGTGCCAGCAGCTTCCCACCCCAAGCGGGGCCCTACAATGAGCAGTTCTTC.